What follows are 18 T cell receptor beta chains derived from one specimen sequenced in a study of shared clonotypes between healthy human individuals. Sequenced by immunoSEQ multiplex PCR; TCRdb stores in-frame clones only, minus some. The table includes 950,000 to 1,200,000 clones, 70% to 85% detected once. The specimen was memory CD4+ T cells from PBMCs. Subset indicated: CD45RA-negative fraction. These receptor sequences come from a man younger than 35 in good health. Some clones in this sample may be carry-over from other donors' samples.

The genes are TRBV10-3 and TRBJ2-5; 8 nucleotides agree with TRBD2. The length of the CDR3 is 12 residues. CDR1 ENHRY and CDR2 SYGVKD come from the germline V gene. The DNA of the CDR3 is TGTGTTGCTCCCCGGGAGGGCGAGACCCAGTACTTC. This gives the protein CVAPREGETQYF.

The gene calls are TRBV6-6 and TRBJ1-2; 7 nucleotides line up with TRBD1. The CDR3 totals 14 residues. Germline lookup yields CDR1 MNHNY and CDR2 SVGAGI (reference sequence). After removal of 0 bases from V and 3 bases from J, the junction contained 1 base not matched to a gene. CDR3 in amino acids: CASSYSGTDYGYTF. The CDR3 DNA is TGTGCCAGCAGTTACTCGGGGACAGACTATGGCTACACCTTC.

This chain joins TRBV28 and TRBJ2-5, with D uncertain. The V gene's germline CDR1 is MDHEN and CDR2 SYDVKM. This CDR3 contains 13 residues. Trimming removed 6 bases at V and 4 bases at J, with 12 bases between. CDR3 bases: TGTGCCAGCAGCCTGCCCAGGAGAGAGACCCAGTACTTC. Translated: CASSLPRRETQYF.

This clone came up once. The chain uses TRBV7-9 and TRBJ2-3; TRBD2 aligns across 11 bases. Trimming cost V 3 bases and J 6 bases; bases outside gene matches: 8. CDR3 length equals 16 residues. Germline V CDR1 and CDR2: SEHNR, FQNEAQ (reference sequence). The CDR3 DNA reads as TGTGCCAGCAGCTTCGGTCGGGCTAGCGGGAGGGATACGCAGTATTTT. It codes for CASSFGRASGRDTQYF.

The chain has TRBV7-2 and TRBJ1-1; D perhaps matches TRBD1 (5 bases). Germline V gene data show CDR1 as SGHTA and CDR2 as FQGNSA. Deletions cut 0 bases from V and 5 bases from J, with 10 bases between. The CDR3 extends over 14 amino acids. The CDR3 nucleotides read TGTGCCAGCAGCTTAGCGGGGCTCAAGACTGAAGCTTTCTTT. The encoded protein is CASSLAGLKTEAFF.

This clone was recorded a few times. The chain combines TRBV13 with TRBJ1-4; D uncertain. V was shortened by 5 bases and J by 10 bases, with 17 bases between the two germline ends. CDR1 is PRHDT and CDR2 is FYEKMQ in the germline V gene (reference sequence). The CDR3 totals 14 residues. CDR3 protein: CASSPTRGTGKLFF. CDR3 in DNA: TGTGCCAGCAGCCCCACTAGAGGCACGGGAAAACTGTTTTTT. Full variable domain (missing parts from reference TRBV13 and TRBJ1-4): AAGVIQSPRHLIKEKRETATLKCYPIPRHDTVYWYQQGPGQDPQFLISFYEKMQSDKGSIPDRFSAQQFSDYHSELNMSSLELGDSALYFCASSPTRGTGKLFFGSGTQLSVL.

The genes are TRBV7-9 and TRBJ2-1, with unresolved D. Trimming stripped 0 bases from V and 7 bases from J, with 7 bases between. Germline V CDR1 and CDR2: SEHNR, FQNEAQ (reference sequence). The CDR3 has 13 residues. The CDR3 sequence is CASSLAGWNEQFF. The CDR3 DNA follows: TGTGCCAGCAGCTTAGCGGGTTGGAATGAGCAGTTCTTC.

The chain is built from TRBV10-1 and TRBJ1-3, with D hard to call. The germline V gene has CDR1 WNHNN and CDR2 SYGVQD (reference sequence). The CDR3 contains 14 residues. The V and J ends lost 0 bases and 0 bases respectively, with 3 bases between them. For the CDR3, the DNA is TGCGCCAGCAGTGAGTCGCCCTCTGGAAACACCATATATTTT. Translation: CASSESPSGNTIYF.

The chain couples TRBV29-1 to TRBJ2-3, with D tentatively TRBD2 (5 bases). The germline V gene encodes CDR1 SQVTM and CDR2 ANQGSEA. Deletions cut 6 bases from V and 3 bases from J, with 19 bases between. The CDR3 contains 15 residues. The CDR3 protein is CSVAWRRDRTDTQYF. DNA for the CDR3: TGCAGCGTCGCCTGGCGACGGGATCGGACAGATACGCAGTATTTT.

V gene TRBV7-9 combines with J gene TRBJ2-5; 10 bases line up with TRBD1. After removal of 6 bases from V and 5 bases from J, the junction contained 6 bases not matched to a gene. Germline V gene lookup returns CDR1 SEHNR and CDR2 FQNEAQ (reference sequence). The CDR3 length is 14 residues. CDR3 residues: CASRPDRGRETQYF. CDR3 coding DNA: TGTGCCAGCAGACCAGACAGGGGGCGGGAGACCCAGTACTTC.

This clone has a count of ten or more. V usage is TRBV28 and J usage is TRBJ2-5; 11 bases match TRBD2. V lost 5 bases and J lost 5; bases outside the gene matches: 13. The CDR3 covers 17 residues. Germline V gives CDR1 MDHEN, CDR2 SYDVKM. The CDR3 nucleotides read TGTGCCAGCAGTGCCAATCTACTAGCGGGAGAATCGGAGACCCAGTACTTC. Residues: CASSANLLAGESETQYF.

V is TRBV7-2 and J is TRBJ2-7; D remains unclear. CDR3 size: 18 residues. V was cut by 0 bases and J by 3 bases, with 21 bases left in between. Germline CDR1 is SGHTA and CDR2 is FQGNSA. This CDR3 reads CASSLAAHSMITNYEQYF. CDR3 bases: TGTGCCAGCAGCTTAGCAGCTCACAGTATGATAACTAACTACGAGCAGTACTTC.

As for this clone: Just one base apart from a much larger clone, this may be a read error. The chain recombines TRBV14 with TRBJ1-2; TRBD1 matches 7 bases. Germline assignment: CDR1 SGHDN and CDR2 FVKESK. After removal of 4 bases from V and 4 bases from J, the junction contained 3 bases not matched to a gene. CDR3 size: 13 residues. The CDR3 coding sequence is TGTGCCAGCAGCCCGGGACAGAGCTATGGCTACACCTTC. Amino acids: CASSPGQSYGYTF.

The sample holds one count of this clone. The chain couples TRBV1 to TRBJ2-7; the table calls TRBD2, which could not be checked here. TRBV1 is an annotated pseudogene. The CDR3 loop spans 17 amino acids. CDR3 sequence reads: CTSSQDPRSGRFCEQYF. The DNA for the CDR3 is TGCACCAGCAGCCAAGATCCCCGTAGCGGGAGGTTTTGCGAGCAGTACTTC.

Concerning this clone: Other DNA sequences of this sample code for an identical CDR3. The V gene is TRBV6-1, the J gene TRBJ2-6; D ambiguous. Germline values: CDR1 MNHNS, CDR2 SASEGT. This CDR3 spans 13 amino acids. The V end was cut by 7 bases, the J end by 1 base, with 5 bases between. The CDR3 DNA reads TGTGCCAGCACGCTATCTGGGGCCAACGTCCTGACTTTC. Its translation is CASTLSGANVLTF.

The genes are TRBV12-5 and TRBJ2-5; 8 bases map to TRBD2. The length of the CDR3 is 13 residues. Germline loops: CDR1 LGHNT, CDR2 FRNRAP. The J segment lost 2 bases and the V segment lost 6 bases, leaving 2 bases of the junction unmatched. The CDR3 here is CASGASGQETQYF. In nucleotides, the CDR3 is TGTGCTAGTGGCGCTAGCGGGCAAGAGACCCAGTACTTC.

The chain couples TRBV7-2 to TRBJ2-5; 10 positions match TRBD1. Unmatched junction bases numbered 11, after V lost 5 bases and J lost 5 bases. Per germline, CDR1 SGHTA and CDR2 FQGNSA. The CDR3 loop spans 16 amino acids. CDR3 sequence (DNA): TGTGCCAGCAGCCCTTTAGGGACAGGGGTAGAGGAGACCCAGTACTTC. Protein product: CASSPLGTGVEETQYF.

V and J are TRBV5-8 and TRBJ1-5, with D unclear. Germline V gives CDR1 SGHTS, CDR2 YDEGEE. The CDR3 loop spans 14 amino acids. The V gene lost 4 bases and the J gene lost 1 base, with 9 bases spanning the gap. Here the CDR3 reads CASSPVRSNQPQHF. The CDR3 DNA reads as TGTGCCAGCAGCCCTGTACGCAGCAATCAGCCCCAGCATTTT.